This TCR beta chain appears in the sequencing data of a study of blood T cell repertoires in COVID-19. At the level of the study: The origin of the acute and convalescent COVID-19 samples was the United States, Italy and Spain. T cells, B-cell-depleted T cells, or PBMCs provided the cDNA or gDNA that served as material.

Those enrolled in Seattle joined during active infection and were followed longitudinally afterward. This clone was observed a few times. Source study methods: Reference gene primer amplification gave nucleated cell count estimates. Generated by immunoSEQ multiplex PCR, the TCRdb table keeps only in-frame clones and is missing some. V and J calls and clone size are copied from that table; D and trimming were computed from the DNA. This sample has a few hundred thousand clones; 88% occur once, and the top ten carry about 12%. Losses at the gene ends were 4 bases for V and 7 bases for J; bases not matched to a gene: 8. Germline V gives CDR1 GTSNPN, CDR2 SVGIG (reference sequence). The CDR3 contains 16 residues.

The receptor was derived from a woman in her forties or fifties with COVID-19, enrolled during active disease. What was sequenced was peripheral blood. V and J are TRBV30 and TRBJ1-6; 12 bases are shared with TRBD1. In DNA form, the CDR3 reads TGTGCCTGGACCGGGACAGGGGGCCTAGGAAATTCACCCCTCCACTTT. It translates to CAWTGTGGLGNSPLHF.